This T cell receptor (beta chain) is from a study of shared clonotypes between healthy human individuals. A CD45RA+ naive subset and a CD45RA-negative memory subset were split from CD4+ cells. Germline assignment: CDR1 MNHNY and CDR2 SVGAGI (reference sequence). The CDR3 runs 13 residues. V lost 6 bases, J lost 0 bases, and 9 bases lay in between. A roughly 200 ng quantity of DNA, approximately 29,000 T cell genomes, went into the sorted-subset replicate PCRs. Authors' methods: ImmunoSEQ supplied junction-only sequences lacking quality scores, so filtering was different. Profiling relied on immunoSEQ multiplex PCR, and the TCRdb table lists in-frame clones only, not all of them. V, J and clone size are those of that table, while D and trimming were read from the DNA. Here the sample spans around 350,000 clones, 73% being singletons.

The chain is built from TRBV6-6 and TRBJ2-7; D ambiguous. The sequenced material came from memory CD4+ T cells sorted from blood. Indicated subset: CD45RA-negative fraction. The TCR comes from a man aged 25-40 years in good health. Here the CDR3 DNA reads TGTGCCAGCAGAGACGCTAGCTCCTACGAGCAGTACTTC. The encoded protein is CASRDASSYEQYF.